Here is one T cell receptor (beta chain) with its context. The antigen is unknown. The length of the CDR3 is 12 residues. The germline V and J ends were trimmed by 1 base and 4 bases, with 6 bases remaining between them. Looked up from germline, CDR1 is SGHRS and CDR2 is YFSETQ. Assay used: immunoSEQ multiplex PCR; TCRdb lists only in-frame clones, some missing. This sample carries tens of thousands of clones, 94% of them seen once, and the ten largest clones take about 0.12%. The donors were infants in Finland with congenital heart defects, otherwise immunologically healthy. Only four of the eight donors provided an approximately 0.45-1 mL blood sample. Genomic DNA was extracted from every available blood leukocyte. The sample comes from a study of human thymus T cells. The study, taken as a whole, reports: Thymic as well as blood repertoires seemed to favor certain V and J genes unevenly.

The J gene is TRBJ2-7, the V gene TRBV5-1; tentative D call: TRBD1 (5 bases). The sample comprised blood. This TCR was sampled from a boy under three years old with a congenital heart defect but otherwise immunologically healthy. CDR3 DNA sequence: TGCGCCAGCAGCTTGCCAGGGTACGAGCAGTACTTC. It encodes CASSLPGYEQYF.